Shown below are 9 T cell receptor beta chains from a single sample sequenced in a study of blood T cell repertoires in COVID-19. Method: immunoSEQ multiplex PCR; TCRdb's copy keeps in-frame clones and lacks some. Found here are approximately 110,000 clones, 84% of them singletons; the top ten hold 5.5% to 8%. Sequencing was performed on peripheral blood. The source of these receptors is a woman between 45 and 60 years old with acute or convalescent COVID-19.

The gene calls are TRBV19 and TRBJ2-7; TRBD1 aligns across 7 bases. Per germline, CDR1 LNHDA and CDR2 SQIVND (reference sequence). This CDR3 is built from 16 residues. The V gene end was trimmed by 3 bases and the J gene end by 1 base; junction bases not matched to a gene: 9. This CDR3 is CASSMQTGTPSYEQYF. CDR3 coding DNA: TGTGCCAGTAGTATGCAGACAGGGACGCCTTCCTACGAGCAGTACTTC.

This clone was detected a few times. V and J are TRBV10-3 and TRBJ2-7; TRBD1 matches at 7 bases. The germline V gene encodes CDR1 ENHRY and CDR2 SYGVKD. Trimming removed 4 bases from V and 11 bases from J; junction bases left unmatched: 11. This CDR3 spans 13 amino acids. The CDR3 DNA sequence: TGTGCCATCAGTGGTCCGGGACAGATAGTCGAGTACTTC. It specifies CAISGPGQIVEYF.

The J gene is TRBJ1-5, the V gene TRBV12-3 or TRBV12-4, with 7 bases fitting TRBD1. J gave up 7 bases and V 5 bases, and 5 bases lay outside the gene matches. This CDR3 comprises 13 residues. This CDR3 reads CASSATGRQPQHF. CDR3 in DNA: TGTGCCAGCAGTGCGACAGGGCGGCAGCCCCAGCATTTT.

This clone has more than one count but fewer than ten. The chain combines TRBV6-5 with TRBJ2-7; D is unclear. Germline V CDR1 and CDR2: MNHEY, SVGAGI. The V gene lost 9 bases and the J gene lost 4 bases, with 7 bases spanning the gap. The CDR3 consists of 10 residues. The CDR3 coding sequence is TGTGCCAGGGCTTATTACGAGCAGTACTTC. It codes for CARAYYEQYF.

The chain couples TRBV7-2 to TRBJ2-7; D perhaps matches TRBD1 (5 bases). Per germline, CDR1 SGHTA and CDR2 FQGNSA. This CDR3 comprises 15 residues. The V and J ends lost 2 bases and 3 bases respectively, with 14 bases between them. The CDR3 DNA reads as TGTGCCAGCAGCTTATACCCAGGGTACTACTACGAGCAGTACTTC. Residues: CASSLYPGYYYEQYF.

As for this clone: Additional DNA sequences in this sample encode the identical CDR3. CDR3 sequence (DNA): TGCGCCAGCAGCTTGGGCGGATCAGGAAACACCATATATTTT. This translates into CASSLGGSGNTIYF. The V gene is TRBV5-1, the J gene TRBJ1-3; D call uncertain. V lost 0 bases and J 4 bases, leaving 8 bases between the germline ends. The CDR3 has 14 amino acids. The germline V gene encodes CDR1 SGHRS and CDR2 YFSETQ.

CDR3 protein: CATSSRVVGDGYTF. The DNA of the CDR3 is TGTGCCACCAGTAGCAGGGTGGTAGGAGATGGCTACACCTTC. V usage is TRBV15 and J usage is TRBJ1-2; maybe TRBD1 (5 bases). Between the trimmed V and J ends, which lost 6 bases and 6 bases, there was a span of 17 bases. Germline V gives CDR1 LNHNV, CDR2 YYDKDF (reference sequence). The CDR3 contains 14 residues.

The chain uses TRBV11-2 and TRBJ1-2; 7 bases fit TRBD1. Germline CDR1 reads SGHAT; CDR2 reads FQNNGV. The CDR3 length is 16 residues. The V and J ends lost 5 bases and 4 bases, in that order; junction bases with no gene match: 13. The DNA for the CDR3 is TGTGCCAGCAGCGCGACCACAGGGGTCAGCACCTATGGCTACACCTTC. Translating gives CASSATTGVSTYGYTF.

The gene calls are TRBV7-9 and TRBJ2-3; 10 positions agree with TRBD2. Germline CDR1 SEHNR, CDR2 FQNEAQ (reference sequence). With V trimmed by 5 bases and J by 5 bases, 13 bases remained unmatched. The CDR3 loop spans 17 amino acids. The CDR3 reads CASSAAGSGGLGDTQYF. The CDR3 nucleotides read TGTGCCAGCAGCGCCGCCGGTAGCGGGGGGCTGGGAGATACGCAGTATTTT.